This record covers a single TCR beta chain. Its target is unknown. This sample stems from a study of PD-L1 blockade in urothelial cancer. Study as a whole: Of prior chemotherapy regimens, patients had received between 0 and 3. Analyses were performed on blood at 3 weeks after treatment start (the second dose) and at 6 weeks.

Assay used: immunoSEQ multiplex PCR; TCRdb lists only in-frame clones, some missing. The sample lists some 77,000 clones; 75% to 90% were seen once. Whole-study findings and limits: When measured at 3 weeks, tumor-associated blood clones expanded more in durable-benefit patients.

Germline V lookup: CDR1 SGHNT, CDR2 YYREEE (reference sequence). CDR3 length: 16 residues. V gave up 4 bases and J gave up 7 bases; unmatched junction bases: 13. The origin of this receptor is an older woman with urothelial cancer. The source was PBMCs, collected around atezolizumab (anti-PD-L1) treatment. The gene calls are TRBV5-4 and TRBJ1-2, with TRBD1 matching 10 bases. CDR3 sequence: CASSLFATGGAGGYTF. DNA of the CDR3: TGTGCCAGCAGCCTGTTTGCGACAGGGGGCGCGGGTGGCTACACCTTC.